This entry lists 11 T cell receptor beta chains sequenced from one sample in a study of cytomegalovirus exposure and HLA in healthy donors (dated by TCRdb to the late 2010s). Libraries were made using the immunoSEQ multiplex PCR assay. TCRdb limited this immuneACCESS table to in-frame rearrangements with V and J called. A share of clones is missing; checked studies link under half to unresolved V genes, and the rest is unexplained. Counted in this sample were 90,000 to 140,000 clones; roughly nine tenths of them appeared once. The ten largest clones capture about 4% of the sample. Source material: PBMCs. These receptor sequences come from a woman younger than 35 in good health and CMV-seropositive.

The gene calls are TRBV9 and TRBJ1-2; 11 bases align to TRBD1. CDR3 length: 16 amino acids. The germline V gene encodes CDR1 SGDLS and CDR2 YYNGEE. The J segment lost 0 bases and the V segment lost 4 bases, leaving 5 bases of the junction unmatched. The chain's CDR3 is CASSSMGQGANYGYTF. DNA of the CDR3: TGTGCCAGCAGCTCCATGGGACAGGGGGCTAACTATGGCTACACCTTC.

The chain recombines TRBV2 with TRBJ1-1; D not resolved. Germline-derived CDR1 and CDR2 are SNHLY and FYNNEI. The CDR3 runs 13 residues. V lost 4 bases and J lost 2, with 8 bases in between. CDR3 in amino acids: CASSVGSNTEAFF. The CDR3 region has the DNA TGTGCCAGCAGTGTAGGGAGCAACACTGAAGCTTTCTTT.

The genes are TRBV5-6 and TRBJ1-2; D is possibly TRBD1 (5 bases). The CDR3 runs 13 residues. V shed 0 bases and J shed 7 bases, with 10 bases lying between them. Germline CDR1 and CDR2: SGHDT and YYEEEE. The CDR3 region has the DNA TGTGCCAGCAGCTTGGACAGGCAGGTTGGCTACACCTTC. Translating it yields CASSLDRQVGYTF.

This chain links TRBV9 with TRBJ2-1; the D gene is possibly TRBD1 (6 bases). The ends were cut back, 6 bases at V and 5 bases at J, with 36 bases in the middle. Germline assignment: CDR1 SGDLS and CDR2 YYNGEE. The CDR3 sequence is 21 residues long. Written as DNA, the CDR3 is TGTGCCAGCAACGGGCAGCGTAGGAATTTTTTTAGGGCAGGGGCAAACAATGAGCAGTTCTTC. It yields the protein CASNGQRRNFFRAGANNEQFF.

The rearrangement uses TRBV5-1 and TRBJ1-1, with TRBD1 as a possible D gene (6 bases). Germline V gene sequence: CDR1 SGHRS, CDR2 YFSETQ. Between the trimmed V and J ends, which lost 5 bases and 8 bases, there was a span of 13 bases. The CDR3 is 12 amino acids. The CDR3 loop is CASRQLGGEAFF. CDR3 nucleotide sequence: TGCGCCAGCAGACAATTAGGGGGAGAAGCTTTCTTT.

This clone was recorded many times. V is TRBV28 and J is TRBJ1-1; a weak D match, TRBD1 (5 bases). Germline-derived CDR1 and CDR2 are MDHEN and SYDVKM. This CDR3 comprises 15 residues. The V and J ends lost 2 bases and 1 base respectively, with 11 bases between them. CDR3 loop: CASSLEAQGNTEAFF. The CDR3 nucleotides read TGTGCCAGCAGTTTAGAAGCCCAGGGGAACACTGAAGCTTTCTTT.

The genes are TRBV30 and TRBJ2-7, with 9 bases identical to TRBD2. Germline trimming cut 2 bases from V and 4 bases from J; bases unmatched to any gene: 3. The CDR3 runs to 13 residues. CDR1 is GTSNPN and CDR2 is SVGIG in the germline V gene (reference sequence). CDR3 DNA: TGTGCCTGGAGTCTAGCGGGGAGATACGAGCAGTACTTC. This translates into CAWSLAGRYEQYF.

This clone occurred once. The chain employs TRBV5-1 and TRBJ2-7; D might be TRBD1 (6 bases). The germline V and J ends were trimmed by 4 bases and 6 bases, with 17 bases remaining between them. This CDR3 is 14 amino acids long. Germline CDR1 and CDR2: SGHRS and YFSETQ. CDR3 DNA: TGCGCCAGCAGCCCTGGCGGTTTGACAGGCGAGCAGTACTTC. As protein: CASSPGGLTGEQYF.

DNA of the CDR3: TGTGCCAGCAGCTTATTAATCCCACAGGGGACATCGAACACCGGGGAGCTGTTTTTT. Residues: CASSLLIPQGTSNTGELFF. The chain couples TRBV7-6 to TRBJ2-2; TRBD1 matches 7 bases. The germline gives CDR1 SGHVS, CDR2 FNYEAQ. Trimming at V came to 2 bases and at J to 0 bases, leaving 12 bases not matched to a gene. The CDR3 extends over 19 amino acids.

The chain couples TRBV19 to TRBJ2-7; 9 positions agree with TRBD2. CDR1 and CDR2 (germline): LNHDA, SQIVND (reference sequence). The junction had 10 bases not matched to a gene; V was cut back by 4 bases and J by 6 bases. This CDR3 spans 15 amino acids. This chain's CDR3 is CASSTLAGASLEQYF. The CDR3 DNA reads TGTGCCAGTAGTACATTAGCGGGGGCCTCTCTCGAGCAGTACTTC. Variable domain in full (rest from reference TRBV19 and TRBJ2-7): DGGITQSPKYLFRKEGQNVTLSCEQNLNHDAMYWYRQDPGQGLRLIYYSQIVNDFQKGDIAEGYSVSREKKESFPLTVTSAQKNPTAFYLCASSTLAGASLEQYFGPGTRLTVT.

The CDR3 DNA reads TGTGCCTGGAGATTACAGGGGAGCACTGAAGCTTTCTTT. Translating gives CAWRLQGSTEAFF. The chain is built from TRBV30 and TRBJ1-1; TRBD1 agrees at 7 bases. The V gene end was trimmed by 3 bases and the J gene end by 4 bases; junction bases not matched to a gene: 5. Germline CDR1 GTSNPN, CDR2 SVGIG (reference sequence). The CDR3 is made up of 13 amino acids.